This TCR beta chain was recovered during a study of T cell responses to AZD1222 COVID-19 vaccine. Data came from immunoSEQ multiplex PCR; TCRdb stores just in-frame clones and leaves some out. The data contain about 100,000 clones, about nine tenths of them singletons. Trimming pared 2 bases from V and 6 bases from J, leaving 13 bases between. This CDR3 has 15 amino acids. Germline CDR1 reads SGHVS; CDR2 reads FNYEAQ. On this clone itself: Its antigen is undetermined.

Study conclusions and caveats: Elevations in Spike-specific TCR breadth and depth followed administration of two AZD1222 doses. Along spike, vaccine-associated CD4 TCRs were found throughout, with dominance at 160-218 and 743-854. Per reports, nearly half of all spike-specific TCRs target regions that are unmutated in variants. All repertoire sampling was performed exclusively after the peak T cell response.

The clonotype was recovered from an adult in good health. The specimen was peripheral blood, collected on day 0 of AZD1222 vaccination. This chain links TRBV7-6 with TRBJ2-2; D gene uncertain. CDR3 sequence: CASSLRPAGAGELFF. CDR3 sequence (DNA): TGTGCCAGCAGCTTAAGGCCAGCTGGGGCCGGGGAGCTGTTTTTT.